This T cell receptor (beta chain) was captured in a study of T cell responses to AZD1222 COVID-19 vaccine. Sequencing was performed with immunoSEQ multiplex PCR; in TCRdb, only in-frame clones are kept and a portion is missing. This sample carries over 95,000 clones, approximately 84% of them seen once, and the ten largest clones take approximately 14%. The CDR3 has 15 residues. Germline V gene lookup returns CDR1 SGDLS and CDR2 YYNGEE. V gave up 3 bases and J gave up 3 bases; unmatched junction bases: 8. This clone was detected only a few times. Pooled together were second doses at about 4 or about 12 weeks.

The receptor comes from an adult who received the AZD1222 COVID-19 vaccine. The chain recombines TRBV9 with TRBJ1-1; 7 bases are a match to TRBD1. The sample was peripheral blood, taken 28 days after the second AZD1222 dose. CDR3 coding DNA: TGTGCCAGCAGCGATTCCAGGACAGGAGACACTGAAGCTTTCTTT. It translates to CASSDSRTGDTEAFF.